This TCR beta chain was identified in a study of cytomegalovirus exposure and HLA in healthy donors. Trimming removed 2 bases at V and 0 bases at J, with 11 bases between. Germline loops: CDR1 LNHDA, CDR2 SQIVND (reference sequence). The CDR3 contains 16 residues. The PCR ran on 60 Vbeta and 13 Jbeta primers. The method was immunoSEQ multiplex PCR; TCRdb's version includes in-frame clones alone and lacks a portion of them. Of about 160,000 clones in the sample, 79% were seen once. This TCR was sampled from a man aged 35-49 years in good health and CMV-seronegative. J is TRBJ2-1 and V is TRBV19; D call uncertain. Sequencing was done on a sample of PBMCs. CDR3 DNA: TGTGCCAGTAGTATACCCACCGAGAGCTCCTACAATGAGCAGTTCTTC. This codes for CASSIPTESSYNEQFF.